The following is a TCR beta chain sequence with its context. What this receptor recognizes is not known. Base qualities were left out, and no much larger clone turns up one base away. The immunoSEQ Assay, a bias-controlled multiplex PCR, was used to amplify TCRbeta CDR3 regions from genomic DNA. The authors' analysis ran thus. The number of nucleated cells in each sample was estimated from the amplification of reference gene primers within the assay. To quantify the absolute abundance of each unique TCRbeta CDR3 rearrangement, sequence reads were collapsed and filtered. Productive Simpson clonality was computed per sample as the square root of Simpson's diversity index over productive rearrangements. TCRdb stores this immuneACCESS table with in-frame sequences only. Part of the clones is absent; in the studies checked, under half of the shortfall reflects unresolved V genes, and no reason is known for the rest. V and J calls and clone size follow that table, whereas D and trimming were derived from the DNA. In all, the sample holds approximately 240,000 clones, and around 80% of those were seen once. The top ten clones comprise around 1.5% of the sample.

This specimen comes from a study of blood T cell repertoires in COVID-19 (dated by TCRdb to about 2020). Some background on the complete study: Samples covering the acute and convalescent phases of COVID-19 were provided by collaborators in the United States, Italy and Spain. The material from the prospective study consisted of cDNA or gDNA derived from T cells, B-cell-depleted T cells, or PBMCs. Samples came from the ongoing ImmuneRACE study (first 160 participants) plus 1,254 subjects from 6 global collaborators. Where available, HLA class I and class II types were obtained from metadata supplied by the sample provider rather than from assay-based typing. Deeply sampled blood TCRbeta repertoires from subjects exposed to, actively infected with, or recovered from COVID-19 were included in the dataset. Sample metadata almost always included a de-identified subject ID, COVID-19 status, age in years and sex. A freely available public database, intended as a resource for researchers studying the immune response to SARS-CoV-2, is where the repertoires were released. Points the paper makes about the study in general: Clinical and demographic metadata were provided uncurated, with the amount varying by source and participant.

According to the germline V gene (reference sequence), CDR1 reads PRHDT and CDR2 reads FYEKMQ. Counted from cysteine to phenylalanine, this CDR3 has 18 amino acids. Kept here is only the CDR3 DNA, which spans 54 bases and is read in frame from base 1. The germline V and J ends show losses of 4 bases and 0 bases respectively, and no gene match explains 14 bases of the junction. Samples from volunteer blood donors who had recovered from COVID-19 were contributed by a second Seattle source. Whole blood was collected in K2EDTA tubes by collaborating institutions according to the institutions' own protocols. For TCRbeta analysis, collaborator samples were shipped as frozen whole blood, as isolated PBMCs, or as DNA extracted from either sample type.

Sequencing input: peripheral blood. The clonotype originates from a woman in her forties who had recovered from COVID-19. Recombination linked TRBV13 to TRBJ1-2, with 7 junctional bases fitting TRBD1. The CDR3 corresponds to CASSSPGQRTTTNYGYTF. The sequenced DNA: TGTGCCAGCAGCTCCCCGGGACAGAGAACCACAACTAACTATGGCTACACCTTC.